The 24 T cell receptor beta chains in this list originate from one sample, sequenced in a study of blood T cell repertoires in COVID-19. The assay was immunoSEQ multiplex PCR, and TCRdb's table has in-frame clones only and misses some. The sample lists under 200,000 clones; about 86% were seen once. Sequencing input: PBMCs or T cells enriched from blood (not recorded which). The receptors shown here come from a man aged 45-65 years who had recovered from COVID-19.

The genes are TRBV21-1 and TRBJ1-6; the D call of TRBD1 is as the table states it, not checked on the DNA. TRBV21-1 is designated a pseudogene. This CDR3 has 15 amino acids. CDR3 sequence reads: CASNLDSLYNSPLHF. CDR3 nucleotide sequence: TGTGCCAGCAACCTGGACAGCCTCTATAATTCACCCCTCCACTTT.

This clone was observed a few times. The chain carries TRBV19 and TRBJ1-1; no clear D. The CDR3 runs 15 residues. Germline-derived CDR1 and CDR2 are LNHDA and SQIVND (reference sequence). The ends were cut back, 3 bases at V and 1 base at J, with 12 bases in the middle. In DNA form, the CDR3 reads TGTGCCAGTAGTATGGTGGGAGGGAGGAACACTGAAGCTTTCTTT. Translating gives CASSMVGGRNTEAFF. The full variable domain, rest sourced from reference TRBV19 and TRBJ1-1, is DGGITQSPKYLFRKEGQNVTLSCEQNLNHDAMYWYRQDPGQGLRLIYYSQIVNDFQKGDIAEGYSVSREKKESFPLTVTSAQKNPTAFYLCASSMVGGRNTEAFFGQGTRLTVV.

J is TRBJ2-3 and V is TRBV9, with 8 bases aligning to TRBD1. This CDR3 is built from 16 residues. J lost 5 bases, V lost 1 base, and 9 bases had no gene match. CDR1 SGDLS and CDR2 YYNGEE come from the germline V gene. The CDR3 bases are TGTGCCAGCAGCGTAACGACAGGGGTATTGTTAGATACGCAGTATTTT. It encodes CASSVTTGVLLDTQYF.

The chain couples TRBV3-1 (or the pseudogene TRBV3-2) to TRBJ1-5, with 8 bases fitting TRBD1. Trimming cost V 4 bases and J 6 bases; bases outside gene matches: 8. This CDR3 region has 15 residues. Germline lookup yields CDR1 LGHDT and CDR2 YNNKEL (reference sequence). The CDR3 loop reads CASSRSGQGGQPQHF. The CDR3 nucleotides are TGTGCCAGCAGCCGATCTGGACAGGGCGGTCAGCCCCAGCATTTT.

The chain links TRBV6-2 or TRBV6-3 to TRBJ2-7; perhaps TRBD1 as D (6 bases). CDR1 MNHEY and CDR2 SVGEGT come from the germline V gene. The CDR3 is 15 amino acids. Between the trimmed V and J ends, which lost 5 bases and 0 bases, there was a span of 14 bases. The CDR3 loop reads CASSHGTRSSYEQYF. In nucleotides, the CDR3 is TGTGCCAGCAGTCACGGGACAAGGAGCTCCTACGAGCAGTACTTC.

The CDR3 DNA reads TGTGCCAGCAGTGAGTGGGGGGGCTATGGCTACACCTTC. The encoded protein is CASSEWGGYGYTF. The chain carries TRBV2 and TRBJ1-2; TRBD1 might be the D (5 bases). The V and J ends lost 3 bases and 4 bases respectively, with 9 bases between them. CDR3 size: 13 residues. Germline CDR1 SNHLY, CDR2 FYNNEI.

The chain joins TRBV7-2 to TRBJ1-2; maybe TRBD1 (5 bases). CDR3 length: 13 amino acids. V was pared by 3 bases and J by 8 bases, with 13 bases between. The germline V gene encodes CDR1 SGHTA and CDR2 FQGNSA. CDR3 residues: CASSFGGTAGYTF. CDR3 in DNA: TGTGCCAGCAGCTTCGGAGGGACGGCAGGCTACACCTTC. Looking up the rest from reference TRBV7-2 and TRBJ1-2 gives the full variable domain: GAGVSQSPSNKVTEKGKDVELRCDPISGHTALYWYRQSLGQGLEFLIYFQGNSAPDKSGLPSDRFSAERTGGSVSTLTIQRTQQEDSAVYLCASSFGGTAGYTFGSGTRLTVV.

The genes are TRBV18 and TRBJ1-3, with a possible D match to TRBD1 (6 bases). V was shortened by 2 bases and J by 2 bases, with 7 bases between the two germline ends. This CDR3 spans 14 amino acids. The germline CDR1 and CDR2 sequences are KGHSH and LQKENI. The CDR3 loop reads CASSPDRTGNTIYF. In DNA, the CDR3 is TGTGCCAGCTCACCAGACAGGACTGGAAACACCATATATTTT.

The genes are TRBV6-5 and TRBJ1-4; tentative D call: TRBD1 (6 bases). Per germline, CDR1 MNHEY and CDR2 SVGAGI. The CDR3 is 14 residues long. The V end lost 6 bases, the J end lost 7 bases, and 15 bases lay between the germline ends. The CDR3 nucleotides are TGTGCCAGCAGCCCGGGACACTCGAGTGAAAAACTGTTTTTT. Its translation is CASSPGHSSEKLFF.

This clone came up once. The chain employs TRBV4-1 and TRBJ1-1, with 9 nucleotides matching TRBD1. CDR1 and CDR2 (germline): MGHRA, YSYEKL. The ends lost 1 base at V and 2 bases at J; junction bases unmatched: 8. This CDR3 has 17 amino acids. The CDR3: CASSQASGTGFNTEAFF. The CDR3 DNA sequence: TGCGCCAGCAGCCAAGCTTCCGGGACAGGGTTTAACACTGAAGCTTTCTTT.

The chain couples TRBV6-2 or TRBV6-3 to TRBJ2-5; 8 bases fit TRBD2. The CDR3 sequence is 17 residues long. V lost 0 bases and J lost 4; bases outside the gene matches: 10. CDR1 MNHEY and CDR2 SVGEGT come from the germline V gene. In DNA form, the CDR3 reads TGTGCCAGCAGTTACTCGAGTGCCGGGGGGGCTGGAGAGACCCAGTACTTC. Encoded protein: CASSYSSAGGAGETQYF.

In nucleotides, the CDR3 is TGCGCCAGCAGCGAGGGGACTCCTACCTACGAGCAGTACTTC. It encodes CASSEGTPTYEQYF. The chain is built from TRBV4-1 and TRBJ2-7; TRBD2 is a possible D gene (6 bases). The CDR3 extends over 14 amino acids. V was shortened by 5 bases and J by 2 bases, with 13 bases between the two germline ends. Looked up from germline, CDR1 is MGHRA and CDR2 is YSYEKL.

The chain carries TRBV11-2 and TRBJ1-1, with 7 bases matching TRBD1. The CDR3 spans 13 residues. V lost 5 bases, J lost 5 bases, and 5 bases stayed unmatched. Germline V gene data show CDR1 as SGHAT and CDR2 as FQNNGV. The CDR3 region has the DNA TGTGCCAGCAGCCCCAGACAGGGTACTGAAGCTTTCTTT. It is translated as CASSPRQGTEAFF.

J is TRBJ2-1 and V is TRBV9; 8 bases fit TRBD1. V trimming: 0 bases; J trimming: 7 bases; junction bases outside the gene matches: 18. The germline gives CDR1 SGDLS, CDR2 YYNGEE. CDR3 length equals 19 residues. CDR3 residues: CASSVGPNDRGLSKNEQFF. In DNA, the CDR3 is TGTGCCAGCAGCGTAGGCCCTAACGACAGGGGTTTATCGAAGAATGAGCAGTTCTTC.

The chain has TRBV7-3 and TRBJ2-5, with D possibly being TRBD2 (6 bases). The V end lost 5 bases, the J end lost 3 bases, and 16 bases lay between the germline ends. Germline CDR1 SGHTA, CDR2 FQGTGA. The CDR3 runs 15 residues. The CDR3 DNA reads as TGTGCCAGCAGCCCCGGGACTCGGAAAGAAGAGACCCAGTACTTC. It specifies CASSPGTRKEETQYF.

The gene calls are TRBV18 and TRBJ1-4; 8 nucleotides agree with TRBD1. The trim removed 5 bases at V and 5 bases at J, leaving 4 bases unmatched. Germline CDR1 reads KGHSH; CDR2 reads LQKENI. This CDR3 contains 14 residues. The CDR3 spells CASSSRQGNEKLFF. The CDR3 bases are TGTGCCAGCTCATCCCGACAGGGGAATGAAAAACTGTTTTTT. The variable domain in full, with the rest retrieved from reference TRBV18 and TRBJ1-4, is NAGVMQNPRHLVRRRGQEARLRCSPMKGHSHVYWYRQLPEEGLKFMVYLQKENIIDESGMPKERFSAEFPKEGPSILRIQQVVRGDSAAYFCASSSRQGNEKLFFGSGTQLSVL.

The table lists this clone with a count of one. The chain carries TRBV5-1 and TRBJ1-6; tentatively, D is TRBD1 (5 bases). The CDR3 runs 16 residues. Trimming left V 0 bases short and J 6 bases short, with 13 bases between. Germline V gene lookup returns CDR1 SGHRS and CDR2 YFSETQ. The CDR3 DNA reads as TGCGCCAGCAGCTTGGAATCAGACAGAATTAATTCACCCCTCCACTTT. Its translation is CASSLESDRINSPLHF.

The chain employs TRBV4-3 and TRBJ1-2; possible D gene TRBD1, 5 bases. Between the trimmed V and J ends, which lost 0 bases and 1 base, there was a span of 15 bases. The CDR3 is made up of 17 amino acids. Per the germline V gene, CDR1 is LGHNA and CDR2 is YSLEER. In DNA, the CDR3 is TGCGCCAGCAGCCAAGATATGGAAAAGGGGATTAACTATGGCTACACCTTC. Its protein is CASSQDMEKGINYGYTF.

The V and J genes are TRBV11-1 and TRBJ1-1; the match to TRBD1 covers 7 bases. V shed 1 base, J shed 9 bases, and the junction held 8 bases outside the gene matches. The CDR3 runs to 14 residues. Looked up from germline, CDR1 is SGHAT and CDR2 is FQDESV (reference sequence). The CDR3 DNA reads TGTGCCAGCAGCTTAGGGGACCAAGGGGGCAAAGCTTTCTTT. Translating gives CASSLGDQGGKAFF.

This chain joins TRBV29-1 and TRBJ2-1; D gene uncertain. Germline V gene sequence: CDR1 SQVTM, CDR2 ANQGSEA. V lost 6 bases, J lost 5 bases, and 17 bases lay in between. CDR3 length equals 14 residues. CDR3 sequence: CSVRGTDGDNEQFF. The CDR3 nucleotides read TGCAGCGTCCGAGGAACCGACGGAGACAATGAGCAGTTCTTC.

The rearrangement joins TRBV4-1 to TRBJ1-1; no clear D. Trimming took off 4 bases at V and 1 base at J, with 13 bases between the two ends. CDR3 length: 15 amino acids. CDR1 is MGHRA, CDR2 YSYEKL, per germline. This chain's CDR3 is CASSPADITNTEAFF. CDR3 nucleotides: TGCGCCAGCAGCCCCGCCGACATTACGAACACTGAAGCTTTCTTT.

The rearrangement links TRBV7-2 to TRBJ2-1; TRBD2 aligns across 13 bases. Germline CDR1 and CDR2: SGHTA and FQGNSA. The CDR3 is made up of 15 amino acids. The junction had 6 bases not matched to a gene; V was cut back by 5 bases and J by 8 bases. The CDR3 DNA sequence: TGTGCCAGCAGCGTCACTAGCGGGGGGGCCTATGAGCAGTTCTTC. Its protein is CASSVTSGGAYEQFF.

This chain links TRBV10-3 with TRBJ2-1, with 14 nucleotides matching TRBD2. After removal of 6 bases from V and 2 bases from J, the junction contained 0 bases not matched to a gene. In germline, CDR1 is ENHRY, CDR2 SYGVKD. The CDR3 has 15 residues. CDR3 region: CAIRTSGGAYNEQFF. Here the CDR3 DNA reads TGTGCCATCAGGACTAGCGGGGGGGCCTACAATGAGCAGTTCTTC.

The gene calls are TRBV5-1 and TRBJ2-1; a weak D match, TRBD1 (6 bases). V was clipped by 4 bases and J by 4 bases, with 9 bases between them. The germline CDR1 and CDR2 sequences are SGHRS and YFSETQ. The CDR3 is made up of 13 amino acids. This CDR3 is CASSITGYNEQFF. As DNA, the CDR3 is TGCGCCAGCAGCATAACAGGGTACAATGAGCAGTTCTTC.